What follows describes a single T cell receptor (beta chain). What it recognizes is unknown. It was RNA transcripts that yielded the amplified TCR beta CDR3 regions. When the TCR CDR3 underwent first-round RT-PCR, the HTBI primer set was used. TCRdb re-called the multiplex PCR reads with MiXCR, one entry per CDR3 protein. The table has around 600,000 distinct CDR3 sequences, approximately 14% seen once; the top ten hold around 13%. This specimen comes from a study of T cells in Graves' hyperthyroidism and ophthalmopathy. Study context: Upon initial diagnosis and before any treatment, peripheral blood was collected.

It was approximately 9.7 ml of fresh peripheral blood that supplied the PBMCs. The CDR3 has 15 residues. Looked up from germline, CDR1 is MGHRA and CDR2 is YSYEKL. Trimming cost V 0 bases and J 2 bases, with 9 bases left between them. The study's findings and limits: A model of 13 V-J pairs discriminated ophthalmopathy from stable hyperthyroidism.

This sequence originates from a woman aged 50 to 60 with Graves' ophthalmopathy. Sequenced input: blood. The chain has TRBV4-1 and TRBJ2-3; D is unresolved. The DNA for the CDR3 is TGCGCCAGCAGCCAAGAGGGCCACCCCACAGATACGCAGTATTTT. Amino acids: CASSQEGHPTDTQYF.